These 27 T cell receptor beta chains were all obtained from the same sample, sequenced in a study of identical twins. TCRdb re-derived calls from the 5' RACE reads in MiXCR, one entry per CDR3 protein. The data contain under 300,000 distinct CDR3 sequences, around 8.8% of them singletons. This same sample was also taken into another study, of yellow fever vaccine responses in identical twins.

Sequencing was performed on CD8+ T cells sorted from blood. The receptors shown here come from a woman under 30 in good health.

The chain is built from TRBV10-1 and TRBJ2-5, with D possibly being TRBD1 or TRBD2 (5 bases each). V was pared by 2 bases and J by 4 bases, with 14 bases between. Per germline, CDR1 WNHNN and CDR2 SYGVQD (reference sequence). This CDR3 is 15 amino acids long. CDR3 bases: TGCGCCAGCAGTGAGAGGGACCCAAGAGGAGAGACCCAGTACTTC. The encoded protein is CASSERDPRGETQYF.

This clonotype has a count of ten or more. The chain links TRBV12-3 or TRBV12-4 to TRBJ2-5; D not resolved. V was pared by 5 bases and J by 4 bases, with 5 bases between. The CDR3 loop spans 11 amino acids. The CDR3 nucleotides read TGTGCCAGCAGTCCAGGAGAGACCCAGTACTTC. Its protein product is CASSPGETQYF.

The chain carries TRBV24-1 and TRBJ2-7; D unclear. The CDR3 extends over 11 amino acids. V was cut by 6 bases and J by 3 bases, with 5 bases left in between. Per germline, CDR1 KGHDR and CDR2 SFDVKD. The CDR3, as DNA: TGTGCCACCAGTAACGGCTACGAGCAGTACTTC. It yields the protein CATSNGYEQYF.

This chain links TRBV20-1 with TRBJ2-4, with a weak D call TRBD2 (5 bases). The CDR3 sequence is 14 residues long. V was trimmed by 1 base and J by 4 bases, leaving 11 bases between them. Germline V gene sequence: CDR1 DFQATT, CDR2 SNEGSKA (reference sequence). This CDR3 is CSARVGVGKNIQYF. The CDR3 nucleotides read TGCAGTGCTAGAGTCGGGGTGGGGAAAAACATTCAGTACTTC.

This clonotype was detected a few times. This chain uses TRBV6-5 with TRBJ1-2; the D gene is possibly TRBD1 (6 bases). Germline-derived CDR1 and CDR2 are MNHEY and SVGAGI. The V and J ends lost 2 bases and 5 bases respectively, with 15 bases between them. The CDR3 has 15 residues. The CDR3 is CASSYIAGTSYGYTF. The CDR3 DNA sequence: TGTGCCAGCAGTTACATCGCAGGGACAAGTTATGGCTACACCTTC.

This clonotype showed up many times. The genes are TRBV16 and TRBJ2-7; a possible D gene is TRBD2 (6 bases). Trimming pared 1 base from V and 5 bases from J, leaving 9 bases between. The V gene's germline CDR1 is KGHSY and CDR2 FQNENV. The CDR3 has 13 residues. DNA of the CDR3: TGTGCCAGCAGCCAATGGGGGGTAAACGAGCAGTACTTC. It specifies CASSQWGVNEQYF.

This clonotype showed up just a few times. The V gene is TRBV5-6, the J gene TRBJ1-2; TRBD1 agrees at 9 bases. The germline V gene has CDR1 SGHDT and CDR2 YYEEEE. Trimming took 3 bases from V and 10 from J; bases not matched to a gene: 4. CDR3 length: 12 residues. CDR3 coding DNA: TGTGCCAGCAGCTCGGGACAGGGCATCTACACCTTC. It is translated as CASSSGQGIYTF.

This clonotype was counted ten times or more. The J gene is TRBJ2-3, the V gene TRBV20-1; no clear D. Trimming cost V 6 bases and J 0 bases, with 10 bases left between them. The CDR3 is 13 residues long. The germline V gene has CDR1 DFQATT and CDR2 SNEGSKA (reference sequence). CDR3 amino acids: CSAATDSTDTQYF. CDR3 coding DNA: TGCAGTGCCGCGACCGATAGCACAGATACGCAGTATTTT.

This clonotype occurred a few times. The chain is built from TRBV4-1 and TRBJ2-7; 8 nucleotides agree with TRBD2. The CDR3 contains 16 residues. Looked up from germline, CDR1 is MGHRA and CDR2 is YSYEKL. The V segment lost 1 base and the J segment 3 bases; nucleotides outside the gene matches: 8. The CDR3 DNA follows: TGCGCCAGCAGCCAAGCAGTCGGCGGGAGGAGCTACGAGCAGTACTTC. Amino acid sequence: CASSQAVGGRSYEQYF.

This clonotype was counted between two and nine times. The chain combines TRBV12-1 with TRBJ2-1. TRBV12-1 is a recognized pseudogene. This CDR3 is built from 15 residues. CDR3 residues: CASSFEPLAGNEQFF. In DNA form, the CDR3 reads TGTGCCAGCAGCTTTGAGCCGTTAGCTGGCAATGAGCAGTTCTTC.

This clonotype has at least ten counts. V usage is TRBV10-3 and J usage is TRBJ2-5; no definite D call. Germline CDR1 ENHRY, CDR2 SYGVKD. The V gene lost 6 bases and the J gene lost 3 bases, with 5 bases spanning the gap. The CDR3 extends over 11 amino acids. This chain's CDR3 is CAIRVEETQYF. CDR3 in DNA: TGTGCCATCAGGGTTGAAGAGACCCAGTACTTC.

The chain couples TRBV20-1 to TRBJ2-3; D is ambiguous. CDR1 is DFQATT, CDR2 SNEGSKA, per germline (reference sequence). The CDR3 extends over 13 amino acids. Trimming cost V 6 bases and J 0 bases, with 10 bases left between them. The CDR3 region has the DNA TGCAGTGCCAGAACGTGGAGCACAGATACGCAGTATTTT. As protein: CSARTWSTDTQYF.

J is TRBJ1-2 and V is TRBV29-1, with 7 bases identical to TRBD1. Germline assignment: CDR1 SQVTM and CDR2 ANQGSEA. The CDR3 runs to 14 residues. V shed 4 bases and J 0 bases; nucleotides not matched to a gene: 5. DNA of the CDR3: TGCAGCGTTGTAACCGGACAGGCTAACTATGGCTACACCTTC. Encoded protein: CSVVTGQANYGYTF.

Ten or more counts support this clonotype. The J gene is TRBJ2-7, the V gene TRBV20-1; TRBD1 matches 8 bases. J gave up 3 bases and V 5 bases, and 3 bases lay outside the gene matches. CDR1 and CDR2 from the germline V gene are DFQATT and SNEGSKA (reference sequence). The CDR3 spans 12 residues. The CDR3 loop is CSALGQGYEQYF. The CDR3, as DNA: TGCAGTGCTCTTGGACAGGGCTACGAGCAGTACTTC.

This clonotype was recorded at least ten times. The genes are TRBV28 and TRBJ2-4; 12 bases align to TRBD1. The CDR3 is made up of 16 amino acids. J lost 8 bases, V lost 10 bases, and 15 bases had no gene match. Germline assignment: CDR1 MDHEN and CDR2 SYDVKM. The CDR3 reads CATLSRDRGRLDIQYF. The CDR3 bases are TGTGCCACCCTATCCCGGGACAGGGGGCGGTTGGACATTCAGTACTTC.

This clonotype has only a few counts. J is TRBJ2-7 and V is TRBV6-1, with D possibly matching TRBD1 (6 bases). The CDR3 is 14 amino acids. V lost 7 bases, J lost 2 bases, and 15 bases lay in between. Germline lookup yields CDR1 MNHNS and CDR2 SASEGT. The CDR3 DNA sequence: TGTGCCAGCACCTCCCAGGACAGCCCCTACGAGCAGTACTTC. This codes for CASTSQDSPYEQYF.

The chain links TRBV5-6 to TRBJ2-5; weak D call: TRBD1 (6 bases). The ends were cut back, 3 bases at V and 2 bases at J, with 14 bases in the middle. The CDR3 sequence is 15 residues long. Germline CDR1 SGHDT, CDR2 YYEEEE. The CDR3 sequence is CASSSYPGQQETQYF. The CDR3 DNA follows: TGTGCCAGCAGCTCCTATCCTGGACAGCAAGAGACCCAGTACTTC.

This clonotype was observed a few times. The chain carries TRBV27 and TRBJ2-2; either TRBD1 or TRBD2 may supply D (5 bases each). The CDR3 consists of 15 residues. The V end lost 6 bases, the J end lost 2 bases, and 13 bases lay between the germline ends. Germline CDR1 is MNHEY and CDR2 is SMNVEV (reference sequence). The CDR3: CASSYRDRNTGELFF. In nucleotides, the CDR3 is TGTGCCAGCAGCTACCGGGACCGCAACACCGGGGAGCTGTTTTTT.

This clonotype was seen repeatedly, ten times or more. This sequence joins TRBV11-2 and TRBJ2-1; 9 bases are a match to TRBD1. The CDR3 covers 15 residues. The junction had 9 bases not matched to a gene; V was cut back by 7 bases and J by 5 bases. Germline V gives CDR1 SGHAT, CDR2 FQNNGV. CDR3 nucleotides: TGTGCCAGCAACTATCCGGGACAGGGCGACAATGAGCAGTTCTTC. Translating it yields CASNYPGQGDNEQFF.

This clonotype has more than one count but fewer than ten. This chain uses TRBV27 with TRBJ2-1; 7 nucleotides match TRBD1. The CDR3 runs to 17 residues. Germline V gene lookup returns CDR1 MNHEY and CDR2 SMNVEV (reference sequence). V lost 3 bases and J lost 4; bases outside the gene matches: 12. In DNA, the CDR3 is TGTGCCAGCAGTTTCTCTGCGACAGGGAAGCTTTACAATGAGCAGTTCTTC. Translated: CASSFSATGKLYNEQFF.

This clonotype came up many times. V usage is TRBV27 and J usage is TRBJ2-7; TRBD1 agrees at 8 bases. Unmatched junction bases numbered 11, after V lost 6 bases and J lost 7 bases. CDR3 size: 14 residues. From germline, CDR1 is MNHEY and CDR2 SMNVEV (reference sequence). Written as DNA, the CDR3 is TGTGCCAGCAGCATTTCTCGGACAGGGAATGAGCAGTACTTC. Encoded protein: CASSISRTGNEQYF.

This clonotype occurred a few times. The gene calls are TRBV12-3 or TRBV12-4 and TRBJ2-3, with a possible D match to TRBD2 (6 bases). V was pared by 6 bases and J by 0 bases, with 19 bases between. The CDR3 extends over 17 amino acids. The CDR3 sequence is CASSPLVRGFSTDTQYF. The CDR3 DNA follows: TGTGCCAGCAGCCCCCTGGTGCGGGGTTTTAGCACAGATACGCAGTATTTT.

This clonotype has ten or more counts. The chain carries TRBV7-2 and TRBJ2-5, with 7 bases lining up with TRBD2. The CDR3 is 13 amino acids. V was pared by 6 bases and J by 5 bases, with 6 bases of the junction left unmatched. CDR1 SGHTA and CDR2 FQGNSA come from the germline V gene. In nucleotides, the CDR3 is TGTGCCAGCAGGCCTACTAGCGTGGAGACCCAGTACTTC. Its protein product is CASRPTSVETQYF.

This clonotype came up many times. The V and J genes are TRBV27 and TRBJ2-2; 10 nucleotides agree with TRBD2. The CDR3 spans 17 residues. The germline V gene encodes CDR1 MNHEY and CDR2 SMNVEV (reference sequence). After removal of 5 bases from V and 4 bases from J, the junction contained 10 bases not matched to a gene. CDR3 sequence (DNA): TGTGCCAGCAGTACATTTCTAGCGGGAGCACGCACCGGGGAGCTGTTTTTT. Protein: CASSTFLAGARTGELFF.

The chain links TRBV20-1 to TRBJ2-7; TRBD2 agrees at 8 bases. V lost 6 bases to trimming and J lost 4 bases; unmatched junction nucleotides: 11. Germline CDR1 DFQATT, CDR2 SNEGSKA (reference sequence). CDR3 size: 14 residues. CDR3 protein: CSAHRAGEGYEQYF. The CDR3 nucleotides read TGCAGTGCCCACCGAGCGGGAGAGGGTTACGAGCAGTACTTC.

This clonotype has a count of ten or more. The CDR3, as DNA: TGTGCCAGCAGTTGGGCGGCGGGATGGAGACTCGAGCAGTACTTC. It yields the protein CASSWAAGWRLEQYF. The chain is built from TRBV27 and TRBJ2-7, with D maybe TRBD2 (6 bases). V lost 4 bases and J 6 bases, leaving 19 bases between the germline ends. In germline, CDR1 is MNHEY, CDR2 SMNVEV (reference sequence). The CDR3 contains 15 residues.

This clonotype was seen a few times. Germline is not matched at one junction end, which may reflect a read error. V gene TRBV6-1 combines with J gene TRBJ1-2; no reliable D call. The V gene's germline CDR1 is MNHNS and CDR2 SASEGT. The CDR3 length is 13 residues. CDR3 in amino acids: CASSDKGYYGYTF. CDR3 bases: TGTGCCAGCAGTGATAAGGGTTACTACGGCTACACCTTC.